Listed below are T cell receptor beta chains from one sample, sequenced in a study of T cell responses to AZD1222 COVID-19 vaccine. Clones were sequenced by immunoSEQ multiplex PCR, and TCRdb holds only the in-frame ones, with some missing. The sample has roughly 100,000 clones, approximately 88% seen once. The input for sequencing was peripheral blood, taken on day 0 of AZD1222 vaccination. Source of these receptors: an adult in good health. Both conserved end residues are part of each CDR3. A D gene is named only where the DNA matches it firmly. Clone size is shown for a subset of rows, as once, few, many or a class of expanded clone.

>TRBJ1-5|TRBD1|TRBV3-1/TRBV3-2|NA
CASSQGTGAANQPQHF
TGTGCCAGCAGCCAAGGGACAGGGGCGGCCAATCAGCCCCAGCATTTT
>TRBJ2-7|NA|TRBV7-9|NA
CASSEGDEQYF
TGTGCCAGCAGCGAAGGGGACGAGCAGTACTTC
>TRBJ2-5|NA|TRBV5-1|NA
CASSLLTGEETQYF
TGCGCCAGCAGCCTCCTGACAGGAGAAGAGACCCAGTACTTC
>TRBJ2-3|NA|TRBV27|NA
CASRQNRPPPTDTQYF
TGTGCCAGCAGGCAAAACAGACCCCCCCCCACAGATACGCAGTATTTT
>TRBJ1-4|TRBD1|TRBV29-1|once
CSAGTGTNEKLFF
TGCAGCGCCGGGACAGGGACTAATGAAAAACTGTTTTTT
>TRBJ1-6|NA|TRBV28|once
CASRDNSPLHF
TGTGCCAGCAGGGATAATTCACCCCTCCACTTT
>TRBJ2-2|TRBD1|TRBV29-1|NA
CSGRQGGTGELFF
TGCAGCGGCCGACAGGGGGGCACCGGGGAGCTGTTTTTT
>TRBJ2-7|NA|TRBV7-2|NA
CASSETSLLIEQYF
TGTGCCAGCAGCGAAACTAGCCTCCTAATCGAGCAGTACTTC
>TRBJ1-6|NA|TRBV19|few
CASSIRTAWNSPLHF
TGTGCCAGTAGTATAAGGACAGCGTGGAATTCACCCCTCCACTTT
>TRBJ1-2|TRBD1|TRBV6-1|few
CASRGQDSNYGYTF
TGTGCCAGCAGAGGACAGGACTCTAACTATGGCTACACCTTC
>TRBJ1-3|NA|TRBV11-3|once
CASSSTGLWSEISGNTIYF
TGTGCCAGCAGCTCCACAGGGCTGTGGTCGGAGATCTCTGGAAACACCATATATTTT
>TRBJ2-1|TRBD2|TRBV5-4|NA
CASSLLSGTRRYNEQFF
TGTGCCAGCAGCTTGCTGTCCGGGACTAGACGTTACAATGAGCAGTTCTTC
>TRBJ1-2|NA|TRBV25-1|NA
CASSPPGVFGYTF
TGTGCCAGCAGCCCCCCTGGGGTGTTCGGCTACACCTTC
>TRBJ1-1|NA|TRBV5-1|NA
CASSLGPGNFVEAFF
TGCGCCAGCAGCTTGGGTCCAGGGAACTTCGTAGAAGCTTTCTTT
>TRBJ1-3|TRBD1|TRBV6-5|NA
CATTGWTGGENTIYF
TGTGCCACCACAGGCTGGACAGGGGGCGAGAACACCATATATTTT
>TRBJ1-2|TRBD1|TRBV28|NA
CASSFGDRGWNGYTF
TGTGCCAGCAGTTTCGGGGACAGGGGCTGGAATGGCTACACCTTC
>TRBJ1-2|NA|TRBV7-2|once
CASSLGEGLRGYTF
TGTGCCAGCAGCTTAGGGGAGGGCTTGAGGGGCTACACCTTC
>TRBJ1-2|NA|TRBV12-3/TRBV12-4|NA
CASKQQGFYGYTF
TGTGCCAGCAAACAACAGGGTTTCTATGGCTACACCTTC
>TRBJ1-5|TRBD1|TRBV6-5|NA
CASSYTGGGQPQHF
TGTGCCAGCAGCTATACAGGGGGCGGTCAGCCCCAGCATTTT
>TRBJ2-3|NA|TRBV6-1|NA
CASSEVGGLTDTQYF
TGTGCCAGCAGTGAAGTTGGGGGACTCACAGATACGCAGTATTTT
>TRBJ2-3|NA|TRBV29-1|NA
CSASVSSTDTQYF
TGCAGCGCCTCCGTTAGTAGCACAGATACGCAGTATTTT
>TRBJ1-5|TRBD1|TRBV6-6|NA
CASTGTGVQPQHF
TGTGCCAGCACCGGGACAGGGGTTCAGCCCCAGCATTTT
>TRBJ1-2|TRBD1|TRBV6-1|NA
CASSEGQGAWGYTF
TGTGCCAGCAGTGAAGGACAGGGGGCTTGGGGCTACACCTTC
>TRBJ2-5|NA|TRBV6-2/TRBV6-3|once
CASSYPPETQYF
TGTGCCAGCAGTTACCCCCCAGAGACCCAGTACTTC
>TRBJ1-2|NA|TRBV20-1|NA
CSASGFTDGYGYTF
TGCAGTGCTAGTGGTTTTACCGATGGCTATGGCTACACCTTC
>TRBJ1-2|NA|TRBV28|NA
CASTPRGAGNGYTF
TGTGCCAGCACCCCACGTGGGGCAGGGAACGGCTACACCTTC
>TRBJ2-2|TRBD2|TRBV4-3|NA
CASSQGGRAGAGTGELFF
TGCGCCAGCAGCCAAGGCGGGAGGGCCGGAGCCGGGACCGGGGAGCTGTTTTTT